This T cell receptor beta chain was identified during a study of blood T cell repertoires in COVID-19. The overall study: The study drew acute and convalescent COVID-19 samples from the United States, Italy and Spain. PBMCs, B-cell-depleted T cells, or T cells were the source of the cDNA or gDNA that made up the material.

The germline CDR1 and CDR2 sequences are SGHTA and FQGNSA. This CDR3 has 13 amino acids. Trimming shortened V by 1 base and J by 7 bases, and 8 bases separated the two germline ends. TCRdb's table, derived via immunoSEQ multiplex PCR, lists solely in-frame clones and lacks some. The sample has a few hundred thousand clones; approximately 80% are singletons. V and J are TRBV7-2 and TRBJ1-5; a weak D match, TRBD1 (5 bases). This receptor was obtained from a woman aged 45 to 65 with active or convalescent COVID-19. The sequencing input was peripheral blood. Here the CDR3 DNA reads TGTGCCAGCAGCTTAGGGGGCTGGCAGCCCCAGCATTTT. Protein: CASSLGGWQPQHF.